This TCR beta chain derives from a study of blood T cell repertoires in COVID-19. Enrollees, roughly 18 to 89 years old, lived in about two dozen US areas. Measured with immunoSEQ multiplex PCR; TCRdb has only the in-frame clones, and not every one. The sample holds hundreds of thousands of clones, nearly 90% seen once. CDR1 SGHRS and CDR2 YFSETQ come from the germline V gene. This CDR3 is 17 amino acids long. J lost 6 bases, V lost 4 bases, and 11 bases had no gene match. The genes are TRBV5-1 and TRBJ2-1, with 12 bases matching TRBD2. This sequence originates from a woman aged 40 to 50 with acute COVID-19. The sample was PBMCs or T cells enriched from blood (not recorded which). The CDR3 region has the DNA TGCGCCAGCAGCGAAGGACTAGCGGGGTTCAATGCCAATGAGCAGTTCTTC. Encoded protein: CASSEGLAGFNANEQFF.